This TCR beta chain originates from a study of cytomegalovirus exposure and HLA in healthy donors (dated by TCRdb to the late 2010s). With regard to the full study: An earlier analysis of approximately 590 of the donors reported 250 to 300 Gb of sequence data and roughly 100 million unique TCR beta sequences from about 200 million T cells. The number of donors typed differed by locus, with roughly 629-640 for A, B, C, DRB1 and DQB1, over 500 for DQA1, 600 to 610 for DPA1, and some 450 for DPB1. All discovery cohort repertoires had been generated on a single sequencing platform. The study profiled the T cell repertoires of under 700 subjects by immunosequencing and related them to cytomegalovirus serostatus. Donor age, sex, ethnicity and CMV serostatus were compiled alongside the repertoire data. Among the roughly 430 genotyped donors, 75% to 90% belonged to the genetic ancestry cluster associated with self-reported Caucasian donors. To study patterns of TCR occurrence, a later analysis re-analyzed previously published TCR beta repertoires from just over 650 donors and added high-resolution HLA genotyping. An earlier analysis of 587 of the donors used high-throughput TCR beta sequencing to judge whether each TCR beta V gene segment behaved as functional or pseudogenic. Among 398 genotyped donors of the cohort, an average of about 240,000 unique TCR beta nucleotide sequences were sequenced per donor, 15% to 20% of them non-productive. Genome-wide SNP genotypes for about 55% of the 666 donors were used in a later genetic analysis, which treated that subset as a discovery cohort. High-throughput TCR immunosequencing, statistical association of individual TCRs with disease status, and machine learning were combined to predict cytomegalovirus infection status. Roughly 5 DR-DQ haplotypes were handled as single units for association and clustering, since linkage in the cohort was strong. The study was designed to test whether signatures of past pathogen exposure could be identified by cataloging public T cell receptors. HLA typing covered class I and class II loci at four-digit resolution. Rather than drawing on any new phenotypic data, the later analysis identified candidate immune exposures from TCR beta sequences and the way those sequences occurred across donors. A separate validation cohort of 100 to 150 different subjects was used in addition to the approximately 610-subject first cohort. An early release covering about 600 HLA-typed donors comprised about 300 gigabases of sequencing data and around 85 million unique TCR sequences.

The cohort consisted of fewer than 700 healthy bone marrow donors. All cohort members were sampled while nominally healthy, although unrecorded immune exposures were likely present. The donor was CMV seropositive and belonged to the group of more than 250 seropositive cohort members. A peripheral blood sample was collected from each donor, and TCR beta sequencing was performed on peripheral blood mononuclear cells. Genomic DNA was extracted from the blood cell samples with the Qiagen DNeasy Blood Extraction Kit. Deletion took 5 bases off V and 1 base off J, with a span of 9 bases between the germline ends. The CDR3 starts with the cysteine, ends with the phenylalanine, and has 13 residues. Of the read, only the CDR3 DNA is kept; its 39 bases are in frame from base 1. CDR1 and CDR2 are read off the germline V gene (reference sequence) as LNHDA and SQIVND. Comment on this clone: The antigen this receptor binds is unknown. Base qualities are not provided; no much larger clone lies one nucleotide away.

Receptors were amplified or captured by the immunoSEQ multiplex PCR assay. For the multiplex PCR, a mixture combining 60 forward primers for TCR Vbeta segments and 13 reverse primers for TCR Jbeta segments was used. Amplification of the CDR3 region of rearranged TCR beta genes was performed with a multiplex PCR assay on genomic DNA. Amplified TCR beta libraries were sequenced as 87-base-pair reads on the Illumina HiSeq System. Concerning the study's data processing: In a later analysis, tens of millions of unique TCR beta chains were counted across the 666 repertoires, and roughly 11 million of these chains were shared by at least two donors. To remove PCR and sequencing errors, raw reads were error-corrected and collapsed into unique sequences using a nearest-neighbor algorithm that merged closely related sequences. Alignment of CDR3 sequences to IMGT reference sequences was used to assign V, D and J gene segments. Each retained sequence needed at least a six-nucleotide match to both a V gene segment and a J gene segment. A rearrangement was called productive if the CDR3 had no stop codons and remained in frame with V and J, and every other rearrangement was called non-productive. CDR3 was defined according to IMGT convention as the region running from the second conserved V-encoded cysteine to the conserved J-encoded phenylalanine. The earlier analysis of about 530 of the donors excluded any sequence lacking an unambiguous match to a single V gene segment. An earlier analysis of about 590 of the donors classified V segments as functional when productive rearrangements were above 56.7% and as segregating when the standard deviation between donors was above 5%. A statistical classification framework was built for diagnosing cytomegalovirus status from the catalog of TCR beta chain sequences. In a later analysis, V and J genes were assigned by comparing TCR nucleotide sequences against IMGT/GENE-DB human TR gene sequences. The TCRdist pipeline was used in a later analysis to assign CDR3 sequences and most-parsimonious VDJ recombination scenarios. In a later analysis, each TCR beta chain was defined by its CDR3 amino acid sequence together with its V-gene family, and reads lacking a unique V-gene family were excluded. To address suspected cross-contamination and a sequencing artifact, a later analysis removed 450 to 700 highly shared, low-generation-probability nucleotide sequences. In a later analysis, a clonal expansion index was calculated for each public chain from normalized within-repertoire ranks of inferred template counts. A later analysis computed generation probabilities with a VDJ recombination model fitted to out-of-frame rearrangements, and checked the results against IGoR. Hypergeometric tests were used in a later analysis to score TCR-TCR, TCR-HLA and TCR-CMV co-occurrence, with a repertoire-size bias correction applied to the TCR pairs. False discovery rates were estimated in a later analysis by permuting HLA or CMV assignments 20 times. A later analysis grouped co-occurring TCRs with DBSCAN, adding TCRdist sequence similarity when clustering within HLA-allele-positive subsets. Co-occurrence clustering excluded repertoires with fewer than 30,000 or more than 120,000 public chains, plus five with anomalous nucleotide sharing. TCRdb limited this immuneACCESS table to in-frame rearrangements with V and J called. A share of clones is missing; checked studies link under half to unresolved V genes, and the rest is unexplained. V, J and clone size reflect that table, while D and trimming were determined from the DNA. The sample table records 200,000 to 250,000 clones; roughly 68% of these occur just once. Less than 3% of the sample comes from the top ten.

Study-wide findings and limitations: A further reported finding was that TCR beta sequences accurately predicted the HLA-A and HLA-B alleles for most subjects in the first cohort. A few of the identified cytomegalovirus-associated TCR beta chains were confirmed in vitro to be specific for cytomegalovirus antigens. The sequencing pipeline was judged likely to have produced a cluster of highly shared sequence variants as a technical artifact. In a later genetic analysis, a missense DCLRE1C variant was associated with V-gene and J-gene trimming of TCR beta chains, and the association was replicated in an independent cohort. A total of roughly 160 TCR beta chains were listed by the study as associated with cytomegalovirus. A later genetic analysis reported fewer N-insertions in productive TCRs among donors in an Asian-associated ancestry cluster than the roughly 620-donor mean. Several of the top co-occurrence clusters appeared to be linked to parvovirus B19, influenza, CMV and Epstein-Barr virus, according to a later analysis. Most TCR sequences were observed very rarely across donors, whereas some public TCRs were present in many individuals. CMV serostatus was the only immune exposure information available for the cohort. A later analysis found that TCR association rates varied across HLA loci, with DRB1 alleles showing the most associated TCRs and HLA-C alleles the fewest. A later analysis found that most CMV-associated TCR beta chains appeared HLA-restricted, with HLA associations seemingly driven largely by CMV exposure. The cohort was sequenced for TCR beta chains only, and without alpha or paired-chain data the features that could be detected were limited. Sequencing depth was assumed to be roughly uniform across donors in the presence/absence analyses, though that assumption may not hold. It was suggested by the authors that the approach could potentially be generalized to other disease states and immunological phenotypes. Linkage disequilibrium might explain the correlated functional status among segregating V segments, but an unknown experimental factor could not be excluded. The earlier analysis of approximately 560 of the donors excluded 15 to 20 rarely observed V segments, including chromosome 9 orphons, because counts were too low. HLA typing was unavailable for some donors at each locus, so association tests used only the typed subset. A later analysis found that HLA-associated TCR beta chains were more clonally expanded and had lower generation probabilities than equally common non-associated chains. At a false discovery rate of 0.05, a later analysis linked some 17,000 TCR beta sequences to specific HLA alleles. An earlier analysis of 450 to 750 of the donors showed that most TCR beta V segments appeared in productive rearrangements either about 87% or about 30% of the time, which broadly matched IMGT annotations. Assigning TCR associations to individual alleles was difficult when HLA alleles, especially DR and DQ, strongly co-occurred. Some IMGT-functional V segments, including TRBV6-2 and TRBV6-3, could not be told apart with the 87-base-pair reads, so those segments were excluded. The classifier was reported to diagnose cytomegalovirus status with high specificity and sensitivity in both the original cohort and the validation cohort.

Source material: PBMCs. The source of this sequence is a man aged 40-50 years in good health and CMV-seropositive. This chain is built from TRBV19 and TRBJ2-7; TRBD2 is perhaps the D gene, given 6 matching bases. Here is the DNA: TGTGCCAGTAGTCCCCGGGAGTCCTACGAGCAGTACTTC. Its protein product is CASSPRESYEQYF.